The 23 T cell receptor beta chains below were found in one sample sequenced in a study of patients with pleural tuberculosis. One entry per CDR3 protein results from TCRdb running MiXCR on the reads. The table lists under 55,000 distinct CDR3 sequences, 7.3% of them singletons. The receptors derive from a human donor with pleural tuberculosis.

This clonotype was picked up a small number of times. The chain employs TRBV5-1 and TRBJ2-4, with D uncertain. V lost 0 bases to trimming and J lost 5 bases, with 9 bases between them. This CDR3 is 14 amino acids long. Germline assignment: CDR1 SGHRS and CDR2 YFSETQ. CDR3 sequence: CASSLAHRQNIQYF. Here the CDR3 DNA reads TGCGCCAGCAGCTTGGCTCACAGACAAAACATTCAGTACTTC. The whole variable domain, filled in from reference TRBV5-1 and TRBJ2-4, reads KAGVTQTPRYLIKTRGQQVTLSCSPISGHRSVSWYQQTPGQGLQFLFEYFSETQRNKGNFPGRFSGRQFSNSRSEMNVSTLELGDSALYLCASSLAHRQNIQYFGAGTRLSVL.

This clonotype was counted many times. The rearrangement links TRBV6-2 or TRBV6-3 to TRBJ2-7, with a weak D call TRBD1 (5 bases). CDR3 length: 15 residues. Trimming left V 2 bases short and J 5 bases short, with 16 bases between. Germline values: CDR1 MNHEY, CDR2 SVGEGT. The CDR3 here is CASSYGHPPFDEQYF. In DNA form, the CDR3 reads TGTGCCAGCAGTTACGGACATCCTCCTTTCGACGAGCAGTACTTC.

In its sample, this clonotype was seen many times. The chain joins TRBV20-1 to TRBJ2-2; perhaps TRBD2 as D (6 bases). Germline V lookup: CDR1 DFQATT, CDR2 SNEGSKA (reference sequence). Trimming took 2 bases from V and 4 from J, leaving 11 bases between them. The CDR3 length is 14 residues. The CDR3 nucleotides are TGCAGTGCTAGAATCGGGAGTGGCACCGGGGAGCTGTTTTTT. This translates into CSARIGSGTGELFF.

This clonotype was recorded at least ten times. The V gene is TRBV28, the J gene TRBJ2-7; tentative D call: TRBD1 (6 bases). CDR1 is MDHEN and CDR2 is SYDVKM in the germline V gene. This CDR3 has 14 amino acids. Trimming removed 6 bases from V and 2 bases from J, with 14 bases in between. The CDR3 reads CASRDTGRTYEQYF. DNA of the CDR3: TGTGCCAGCAGGGATACAGGGCGCACCTACGAGCAGTACTTC.

At least ten counts were recorded for this clonotype. The V and J genes are TRBV11-1 and TRBJ1-6, with D maybe TRBD1 (5 bases). V lost 5 bases, J lost 6 bases, and 17 bases lay in between. Germline CDR1 and CDR2: SGHAT and FQDESV (reference sequence). The CDR3 totals 16 residues. CDR3 region: CASSEGLSGVNSPLHF. CDR3 sequence (DNA): TGTGCCAGCAGCGAGGGACTTTCGGGGGTTAATTCACCCCTCCACTTT.

This clonotype was seen more than once but under ten times. This may come from a read error, since a much larger clone is one base off. This rearrangement joins TRBV6-2 or TRBV6-3 to TRBJ2-5, with TRBD2 matching 7 bases. Germline-derived CDR1 and CDR2 are MNHEY and SVGEGT. The CDR3 loop spans 15 amino acids. CDR3 protein: CAGSYSWGGEETQYF. CDR3 bases: TGTGCCGGCAGTTACTCGTGGGGAGGGGAAGAGACCCAGTACTTC.

V gene TRBV20-1 combines with J gene TRBJ1-5; D may be TRBD1 (6 bases). The CDR3 contains 16 residues. Germline CDR1 DFQATT, CDR2 SNEGSKA (reference sequence). V lost 6 bases, J lost 0 bases, and 18 bases lay in between. This CDR3 is CSAWLSGTHSNQPQHF. The DNA for the CDR3 is TGCAGTGCGTGGCTCTCCGGGACACATAGCAATCAGCCCCAGCATTTT.

This clonotype was seen only a few times. The chain carries TRBV29-1 and TRBJ2-1; 7 bases align to TRBD1. The V gene's germline CDR1 is SQVTM and CDR2 ANQGSEA. V dropped 3 bases and J dropped 2; count of bases not matched to a gene: 1. This CDR3 has 13 residues. The CDR3 DNA reads as TGCAGCGTTGACCAGGGGGCCTACAATGAGCAGTTCTTC. The encoded protein is CSVDQGAYNEQFF.

This chain connects TRBV12-3 or TRBV12-4 to TRBJ2-7, with 8 nucleotides matching TRBD2. The CDR3 covers 15 residues. The J segment lost 6 bases and the V segment lost 3 bases, leaving 10 bases of the junction unmatched. The CDR3 here is CASSLGGSGGGEQYV. In DNA, the CDR3 is TGTGCCAGCAGTTTGGGTGGAAGCGGGGGAGGCGAGCAGTACGTC.

The table lists this clonotype with many counts. This rearrangement joins TRBV27 to TRBJ1-6; TRBD1 matches 8 bases. V was pared by 0 bases and J by 6 bases, with 4 bases of the junction left unmatched. Germline CDR1 and CDR2: MNHEY and SMNVEV (reference sequence). The CDR3 covers 16 residues. The CDR3 sequence is CASSLSPDRGNSPLHF. For the CDR3, the DNA is TGTGCCAGCAGTTTATCTCCCGACAGGGGTAATTCACCCCTCCACTTT.

This clonotype was counted ten times or more. The chain links TRBV27 to TRBJ2-5, with D possibly TRBD1 on 5 matching bases. Germline V gives CDR1 MNHEY, CDR2 SMNVEV (reference sequence). Trimming shortened V by 0 bases and J by 4 bases, and 15 bases separated the two germline ends. The CDR3 length is 16 residues. The CDR3 bases are TGTGCCAGCAGTTTATCCTTAGCTGCAGGGCTAGAGACCCAGTACTTC. Its protein product is CASSLSLAAGLETQYF.

This clonotype was counted once. The rearrangement joins TRBV18 to TRBJ1-2, with D maybe TRBD1 (6 bases). This CDR3 spans 15 amino acids. Trimming stripped 5 bases from V and 4 bases from J, with 17 bases between. CDR1 is KGHSH and CDR2 is LQKENI in the germline V gene. This CDR3 reads CASSFDRSYGYGYTF. The DNA of the CDR3 is TGTGCCAGCTCATTTGACAGGTCTTACGGCTATGGCTACACCTTC. Variable domain in full (rest from reference TRBV18 and TRBJ1-2): NAGVMQNPRHLVRRRGQEARLRCSPMKGHSHVYWYRQLPEEGLKFMVYLQKENIIDESGMPKERFSAEFPKEGPSILRIQQVVRGDSAAYFCASSFDRSYGYGYTFGSGTRLTVV.

The J gene is TRBJ1-1, the V gene TRBV18; D gene unclear. Germline V gene lookup returns CDR1 KGHSH and CDR2 LQKENI. V dropped 6 bases and J dropped 1 base, with 12 bases sitting between them. This CDR3 is built from 14 residues. CDR3 protein: CASSPTYRNTEAFF. CDR3 nucleotides: TGTGCCAGCTCTCCTACCTACAGGAACACTGAAGCTTTCTTT. The whole variable domain, remainder taken from reference TRBV18 and TRBJ1-1, is NAGVMQNPRHLVRRRGQEARLRCSPMKGHSHVYWYRQLPEEGLKFMVYLQKENIIDESGMPKERFSAEFPKEGPSILRIQQVVRGDSAAYFCASSPTYRNTEAFFGQGTRLTVV.

This clonotype has a count of ten or more. This chain connects TRBV20-1 to TRBJ2-1; D remains unclear. Deletions cut 6 bases from V and 4 bases from J, with 7 bases between. Germline CDR1 and CDR2: DFQATT and SNEGSKA (reference sequence). The CDR3 spans 11 residues. The CDR3 region has the DNA TGCAGTGCCAGGAATTACAATGAGCAGTTCTTC. It translates to CSARNYNEQFF.

This clonotype occurred many times. The chain uses TRBV12-3 or TRBV12-4 and TRBJ1-2, with 7 bases matching TRBD1. The CDR3 has 15 residues. V shed 6 bases and J 1 base; nucleotides not matched to a gene: 8. Written as DNA, the CDR3 is TGTGCCAGCAGATCTACAGGGGAGGGTAACTATGGCTACACCTTC. Encoded protein: CASRSTGEGNYGYTF.

Ten or more counts support this clonotype. V is TRBV20-1 and J is TRBJ1-2; unclear D gene. The CDR3 extends over 12 amino acids. The ends were cut back, 6 bases at V and 7 bases at J, with 15 bases in the middle. Germline V CDR1 and CDR2: DFQATT, SNEGSKA (reference sequence). The CDR3 sequence is CSAEGSDGGYTF. The CDR3 coding sequence is TGCAGTGCAGAAGGCAGCGACGGTGGCTACACCTTC.

This clonotype was observed many times. The CDR3 here is CASSSLGSSYEQYF. For the CDR3, the DNA is TGTGCCAGCAGCTCCTTAGGGAGCTCCTACGAGCAGTACTTC. The chain joins TRBV11-2 to TRBJ2-7; perhaps TRBD2 as D (5 bases). CDR1 is SGHAT, CDR2 FQNNGV, per germline. The CDR3 runs 14 residues. V lost 4 bases and J 0 bases, leaving 10 bases between the germline ends.

The V gene is TRBV6-1, the J gene TRBJ2-7; tentative D call: TRBD1 (6 bases). Germline V gene sequence: CDR1 MNHNS, CDR2 SASEGT. Trimming removed 5 bases from V and 6 bases from J, with 14 bases in between. This CDR3 spans 13 amino acids. CDR3 coding DNA: TGTGCCAGCAGTCCCATCCGAGGGGGCGAGCAGTACGTC. It translates to CASSPIRGGEQYV.

This clonotype appeared many times. The chain combines TRBV27 with TRBJ2-7; 9 bases fit TRBD2. The CDR3 consists of 15 residues. V lost 5 bases to trimming and J lost 1 base; unmatched junction nucleotides: 6. Per the germline V gene, CDR1 is MNHEY and CDR2 is SMNVEV (reference sequence). The chain's CDR3 is CASSVRAGGSYEQYF. The DNA for the CDR3 is TGTGCCAGCAGTGTCCGGGCGGGAGGGTCCTACGAGCAGTACTTC.

The V call is TRBV4-1, the J call TRBJ1-4; no clear D. Germline V gene data show CDR1 as MGHRA and CDR2 as YSYEKL. The CDR3 is made up of 14 amino acids. The germline V and J ends were trimmed by 3 bases and 0 bases, with 5 bases remaining between them. CDR3 sequence: CASSQVTTNEKLFF. The CDR3 DNA is TGCGCCAGCAGCCAGGTGACAACTAATGAAAAACTGTTTTTT.

This clonotype came up a few times. This may stem from a read error, because a much larger clone lies one nucleotide away. The genes are TRBV6-1 and TRBJ2-7; 9 nucleotides line up with TRBD1. The CDR3 covers 14 residues. From germline, CDR1 is MNHNS and CDR2 SASEGT. Losses at the gene ends were 6 bases for V and 3 bases for J; bases not matched to a gene: 6. CDR3 DNA: TGTGCCAGCAGGCAGGGGACAGGGAGCTACGAGCAGTACTTC. This gives the protein CASRQGTGSYEQYF.

In this sample, this clonotype turned up many times. The chain joins TRBV20-1 to TRBJ2-7; 7 positions match TRBD2. The CDR3 totals 15 residues. Germline loops: CDR1 DFQATT, CDR2 SNEGSKA (reference sequence). V was pared by 4 bases and J by 7 bases, with 16 bases of the junction left unmatched. The CDR3 coding sequence is TGCAGTGCTACATCATCGGGAGGAACCTTTACGGAGCAGTACTTC. Its protein product is CSATSSGGTFTEQYF.

This clonotype was observed at least ten times. The chain has TRBV11-1 and TRBJ2-3; no reliable D call. The V and J ends lost 1 base and 6 bases respectively, with 5 bases between them. The CDR3 is made up of 12 amino acids. Germline V gene lookup returns CDR1 SGHAT and CDR2 FQDESV (reference sequence). The CDR3 loop reads CASSLDADTQYF. DNA of the CDR3: TGTGCCAGCAGCTTAGACGCGGATACGCAGTATTTT.